These 25 T cell receptor beta chains originate from one sample sequenced in a study of cytomegalovirus exposure and HLA in healthy donors. The study ran its PCR with 60 Vbeta and 13 Jbeta primers. Libraries were prepared by immunoSEQ multiplex PCR; TCRdb keeps only in-frame clonotypes and omits some of them. Its table lists approximately 120,000 clones. The material sequenced was PBMCs. The source is a man under 40 in good health and CMV-seronegative.

This rearrangement joins TRBV27 to TRBJ1-1; TRBD1 agrees at 10 bases. The CDR3 has 14 amino acids. The J segment lost 12 bases and the V segment lost 2 bases, leaving 9 bases of the junction unmatched. Germline assignment: CDR1 MNHEY and CDR2 SMNVEV (reference sequence). CDR3 residues: CASSLRQDRGATFF. The CDR3, as DNA: TGTGCCAGCAGTTTAAGACAGGACAGGGGGGCGACTTTCTTT.

This chain uses TRBV28 with TRBJ1-1, with D tentatively TRBD1 (6 bases). This CDR3 contains 11 residues. The V gene lost 8 bases and the J gene lost 7 bases, with 11 bases spanning the gap. Per the germline V gene, CDR1 is MDHEN and CDR2 is SYDVKM. CDR3 in DNA: TGTGCCAGCCGTCCCAGGGGTGAAGCTTTCTTT. Translating it yields CASRPRGEAFF. Together with reference TRBV28 and TRBJ1-1, the CDR3 gives the full variable domain: DVKVTQSSRYLVKRTGEKVFLECVQDMDHENMFWYRQDPGLGLRLIYFSYDVKMKEKGDIPEGYSVSREKKERFSLILESASTNQTSMYLCASRPRGEAFFGQGTRLTVV.

The rearrangement uses TRBV27 and TRBJ2-3; 9 bases map to TRBD1. The germline gives CDR1 MNHEY, CDR2 SMNVEV (reference sequence). The CDR3 covers 15 residues. The V segment lost 2 bases and the J segment 4 bases; nucleotides outside the gene matches: 4. CDR3: CASSLRGQGPDTQYF. In DNA form, the CDR3 reads TGTGCCAGCAGTTTAAGGGGACAGGGCCCAGATACGCAGTATTTT.

The V gene is TRBV7-9, the J gene TRBJ2-7; D call uncertain. The CDR3 is 12 residues long. From germline, CDR1 is SEHNR and CDR2 FQNEAQ (reference sequence). V lost 1 base and J 8 bases, leaving 9 bases between the germline ends. Here the CDR3 reads CASSLGWSQQYF. Written as DNA, the CDR3 is TGTGCCAGCAGCTTAGGCTGGAGCCAGCAGTACTTC.

The chain joins TRBV6-5 to TRBJ2-1; possible D gene TRBD2, 6 bases. The CDR3 is 13 residues long. Looked up from germline, CDR1 is MNHEY and CDR2 is SVGAGI. V was shortened by 6 bases and J by 5 bases, with 11 bases between the two germline ends. The CDR3 nucleotides are TGTGCCAGCAGCGGGACTGTGGACAATGAGCAGTTCTTC. Its translation is CASSGTVDNEQFF.

The rearrangement uses TRBV6-1 and TRBJ1-2; 7 bases match TRBD1. The germline V gene encodes CDR1 MNHNS and CDR2 SASEGT. After removal of 6 bases from V and 2 bases from J, the junction contained 3 bases not matched to a gene. This CDR3 has 13 amino acids. CDR3 DNA sequence: TGTGCCAGCAGCCTGGGACAGAACTATGGCTACACCTTC. The encoded protein is CASSLGQNYGYTF.

The CDR3 reads CASSLGGEVTDTQYF. The CDR3, as DNA: TGTGCCAGCAGCTTGGGGGGGGAGGTGACAGATACGCAGTATTTT. The chain has TRBV5-6 and TRBJ2-3; a weak D match, TRBD2 (6 bases). Germline V gene sequence: CDR1 SGHDT, CDR2 YYEEEE. This CDR3 region has 15 residues. The V end was cut by 0 bases, the J end by 3 bases, with 11 bases between.

With respect to this clone: Other nucleotide sequences from this sample produce the same CDR3. The J gene is TRBJ2-5, the V gene TRBV6-6; D is ambiguous. V dropped 5 bases and J dropped 2 bases, with 3 bases sitting between them. The germline V gene has CDR1 MNHNY and CDR2 SVGAGI (reference sequence). The CDR3 length is 11 residues. The CDR3 nucleotides are TGTGCCAGCAGTCCACAAGAGACCCAGTACTTC. Protein sequence: CASSPQETQYF.

The rearrangement joins TRBV7-9 to TRBJ2-5; D is perhaps TRBD1 (5 bases). In germline, CDR1 is SEHNR, CDR2 FQNEAQ (reference sequence). Trimming took 3 bases from V and 4 from J, leaving 21 bases between them. This CDR3 is 17 amino acids long. The CDR3 sequence: CASSFSSQQARLETQYF. In DNA form, the CDR3 reads TGTGCCAGCAGCTTTAGTAGTCAACAGGCGCGGTTAGAGACCCAGTACTTC.

The chain links TRBV27 to TRBJ1-4; tentatively, D is TRBD1 (6 bases). Per germline, CDR1 MNHEY and CDR2 SMNVEV (reference sequence). This CDR3 region has 13 residues. Trimming took 0 bases from V and 12 from J, leaving 11 bases between them. The CDR3 coding sequence is TGTGCCAGCAGTTTATCGGGGGCGGAGGAACTGTTTTTT. Translated: CASSLSGAEELFF.

The chain links TRBV28 to TRBJ1-5; 8 bases agree with TRBD1. After removal of 7 bases from V and 2 bases from J, the junction contained 22 bases not matched to a gene. CDR3 size: 20 residues. Germline V gene sequence: CDR1 MDHEN, CDR2 SYDVKM. DNA of the CDR3: TGTGCCAGCACCCCCAGGACAGGGCAGAGGGGTTATTTTGGCAATCAGCCCCAGCATTTT. It codes for CASTPRTGQRGYFGNQPQHF. The entire variable domain, with the rest obtained from reference TRBV28 and TRBJ1-5, is as follows: DVKVTQSSRYLVKRTGEKVFLECVQDMDHENMFWYRQDPGLGLRLIYFSYDVKMKEKGDIPEGYSVSREKKERFSLILESASTNQTSMYLCASTPRTGQRGYFGNQPQHFGDGTRLSIL.

This chain uses TRBV5-1 with TRBJ2-2; the match to TRBD1 covers 8 bases. Germline V gives CDR1 SGHRS, CDR2 YFSETQ. Unmatched junction bases numbered 4, after V lost 4 bases and J lost 5 bases. The CDR3 runs to 14 residues. CDR3 nucleotide sequence: TGCGCCAGCAGCCTGGACAGGGCAACCGGGGAGCTGTTTTTT. Translating it yields CASSLDRATGELFF.

The rearrangement joins TRBV28 to TRBJ2-5, with D possibly TRBD2 on 6 matching bases. Germline-derived CDR1 and CDR2 are MDHEN and SYDVKM. The CDR3 spans 13 residues. V lost 3 bases to trimming and J lost 4 bases, with 9 bases between them. The CDR3 DNA is TGTGCCAGCAGTTTTTCCGGGAGAGAGACCCAGTACTTC. The encoded protein is CASSFSGRETQYF.

On this clone: The same CDR3 arises from other DNA sequences in this sample as well. The gene calls are TRBV5-1 and TRBJ2-1; D not certain. Germline V lookup: CDR1 SGHRS, CDR2 YFSETQ. The V end was cut by 0 bases, the J end by 4 bases, with 5 bases between. This CDR3 has 13 amino acids. The CDR3, as DNA: TGCGCCAGCAGCTTGGACTCGTACAATGAGCAGTTCTTC. This codes for CASSLDSYNEQFF. Variable domain in full (rest from reference TRBV5-1 and TRBJ2-1): KAGVTQTPRYLIKTRGQQVTLSCSPISGHRSVSWYQQTPGQGLQFLFEYFSETQRNKGNFPGRFSGRQFSNSRSEMNVSTLELGDSALYLCASSLDSYNEQFFGPGTRLTVL.

V gene TRBV4-3 combines with J gene TRBJ2-1, with 8 nucleotides matching TRBD2. The V gene end was trimmed by 0 bases and the J gene end by 9 bases; junction bases not matched to a gene: 7. Germline loops: CDR1 LGHNA, CDR2 YSLEER. This CDR3 has 15 amino acids. The DNA of the CDR3 is TGCGCCAGCAGCCAAGATAGCATTAGCGGGGTTGAGCAGTTCTTC. This encodes CASSQDSISGVEQFF.

This chain links TRBV6-5 with TRBJ1-2; maybe TRBD1 (6 bases). V was clipped by 2 bases and J by 0 bases, with 10 bases between them. The CDR3 has 15 residues. Germline V gives CDR1 MNHEY, CDR2 SVGAGI. Written as DNA, the CDR3 is TGTGCCAGCAGTTACGACAGGACTTCTAACTATGGCTACACCTTC. Translation: CASSYDRTSNYGYTF.

The chain has TRBV20-1 and TRBJ2-5; D is uncertain. Trimming removed 4 bases at V and 4 bases at J, with 7 bases between. Germline V gene data show CDR1 as DFQATT and CDR2 as SNEGSKA (reference sequence). This CDR3 spans 11 amino acids. For the CDR3, the DNA is TGCAGTGCTATTTTCCGAGAGACCCAGTACTTC. Protein sequence: CSAIFRETQYF.

The chain carries TRBV11-1 and TRBJ2-2, with 10 nucleotides matching TRBD1. Trimming took 1 base from V and 6 from J; bases not matched to a gene: 2. Per the germline V gene, CDR1 is SGHAT and CDR2 is FQDESV (reference sequence). The CDR3 loop spans 15 amino acids. CDR3 protein: CASSLGTGGSGELFF. The CDR3 region has the DNA TGTGCCAGCAGCTTAGGGACAGGGGGTTCCGGGGAGCTGTTTTTT.

The J gene is TRBJ2-5, the V gene TRBV5-1; 12 bases are a match to TRBD2. Looked up from germline, CDR1 is SGHRS and CDR2 is YFSETQ. CDR3 size: 16 residues. V lost 4 bases, J lost 2 bases, and 6 bases stayed unmatched. DNA for the CDR3: TGCGCCAGCAGCCCAGGACTAGCGGGGACACAAGAGACCCAGTACTTC. Protein: CASSPGLAGTQETQYF.

The V and J genes are TRBV25-1 and TRBJ2-2, with a tentative D call TRBD1 (6 bases). Germline V gene data show CDR1 as MGHDK and CDR2 as SYGVNS. This CDR3 is built from 15 residues. Deletions cut 4 bases from V and 4 bases from J, with 13 bases between. DNA for the CDR3: TGTGCCAGCAGTGTTCAGGGGCTCGCCACCGGGGAGCTGTTTTTT. Amino acid sequence: CASSVQGLATGELFF. Full variable domain (remainder filled in from reference TRBV25-1 and TRBJ2-2): EADIYQTPRYLVIGTGKKITLECSQTMGHDKMYWYQQDPGMELHLIHYSYGVNSTEKGDLSSESTVSRIRTEHFPLTLESARPSHTSQYLCASSVQGLATGELFFGEGSRLTVL.

This chain joins TRBV6-5 and TRBJ1-6, with 7 nucleotides matching TRBD1. Trimming took 5 bases from V and 2 from J; bases not matched to a gene: 3. Germline V CDR1 and CDR2: MNHEY, SVGAGI. The CDR3 is 15 amino acids. The CDR3 sequence is CASSPDRAYNSPLHF. CDR3 bases: TGTGCCAGCAGTCCCGACAGGGCCTATAATTCACCCCTCCACTTT.

This chain joins TRBV27 and TRBJ2-7; 9 nucleotides agree with TRBD1. J lost 4 bases, V lost 5 bases, and 6 bases had no gene match. Germline CDR1 reads MNHEY; CDR2 reads SMNVEV (reference sequence). The CDR3 extends over 14 amino acids. The CDR3 DNA reads as TGTGCCAGCAGTAGACAGGGGGGGTTATACGAGCAGTACTTC. Protein sequence: CASSRQGGLYEQYF.

V is TRBV14 and J is TRBJ2-1, with 11 bases matching TRBD1. Trimming removed 4 bases from V and 5 bases from J; junction bases left unmatched: 13. Per the germline V gene, CDR1 is SGHDN and CDR2 is FVKESK. This CDR3 is built from 18 residues. The CDR3 here is CASSLTRVDRGRDNEQFF. The CDR3 DNA sequence: TGTGCCAGCAGCCTAACACGCGTGGACAGGGGGCGAGACAATGAGCAGTTCTTC. The whole variable domain, filled in from reference TRBV14 and TRBJ2-1, reads EAGVTQFPSHSVIEKGQTVTLRCDPISGHDNLYWYRRVMGKEIKFLLHFVKESKQDESGMPNNRFLAERTGGTYSTLKVQPAELEDSGVYFCASSLTRVDRGRDNEQFFGPGTRLTVL.

On this clone itself: Other nucleotide sequences in the sample specify the same CDR3. The chain uses TRBV7-8 and TRBJ1-4, with 8 bases fitting TRBD1. The CDR3 is 14 amino acids. The germline CDR1 and CDR2 sequences are SGHVS and FQNEAQ. The ends lost 4 bases at V and 8 bases at J; junction bases unmatched: 6. CDR3: CASSSGTGGEKLFF. CDR3 nucleotides: TGTGCCAGCAGCTCCGGGACAGGTGGCGAAAAACTGTTTTTT.

CDR3 in amino acids: CASRSQQGEGQPQHF. For the CDR3, the DNA is TGTGCCAGCAGATCCCAACAGGGAGAGGGCCAGCCCCAGCATTTT. V usage is TRBV28 and J usage is TRBJ1-5; a possible D gene is TRBD1 (6 bases). There are 15 residues in the CDR3. The germline V gene encodes CDR1 MDHEN and CDR2 SYDVKM. Between the trimmed V and J ends, which lost 6 bases and 7 bases, there was a span of 19 bases. The full variable domain, rest sourced from reference TRBV28 and TRBJ1-5, is DVKVTQSSRYLVKRTGEKVFLECVQDMDHENMFWYRQDPGLGLRLIYFSYDVKMKEKGDIPEGYSVSREKKERFSLILESASTNQTSMYLCASRSQQGEGQPQHFGDGTRLSIL.